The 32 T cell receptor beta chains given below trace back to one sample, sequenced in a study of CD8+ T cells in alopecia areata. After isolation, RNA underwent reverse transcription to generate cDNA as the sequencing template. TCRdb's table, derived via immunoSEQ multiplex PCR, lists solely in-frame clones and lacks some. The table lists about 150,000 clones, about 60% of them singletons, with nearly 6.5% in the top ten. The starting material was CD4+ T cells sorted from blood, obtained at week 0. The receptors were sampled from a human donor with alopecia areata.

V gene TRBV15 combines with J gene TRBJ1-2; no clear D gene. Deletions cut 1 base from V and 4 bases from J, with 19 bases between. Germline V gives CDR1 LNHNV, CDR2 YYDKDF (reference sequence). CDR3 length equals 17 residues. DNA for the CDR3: TGTGCCACCAGCAGAGGAACGGCGGTTCTGGGTCCCTATGGCTACACCTTC. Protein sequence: CATSRGTAVLGPYGYTF.

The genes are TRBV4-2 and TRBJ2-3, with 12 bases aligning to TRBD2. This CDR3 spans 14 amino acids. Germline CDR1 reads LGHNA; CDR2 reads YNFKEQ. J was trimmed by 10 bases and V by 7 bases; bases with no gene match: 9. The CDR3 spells CASNPLAGGSPQYF. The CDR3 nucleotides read TGTGCCAGCAATCCCCTAGCGGGGGGGAGCCCGCAGTATTTT.

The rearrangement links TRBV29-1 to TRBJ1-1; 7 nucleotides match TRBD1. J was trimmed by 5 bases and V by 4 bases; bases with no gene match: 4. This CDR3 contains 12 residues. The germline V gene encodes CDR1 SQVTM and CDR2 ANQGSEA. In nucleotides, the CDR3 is TGCAGCGTTGTAGGGGGCAGAACTGAAGCTTTCTTT. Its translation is CSVVGGRTEAFF.

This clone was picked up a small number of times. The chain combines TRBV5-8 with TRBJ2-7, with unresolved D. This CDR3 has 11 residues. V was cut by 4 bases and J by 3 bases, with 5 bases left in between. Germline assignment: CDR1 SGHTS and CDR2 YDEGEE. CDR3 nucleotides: TGTGCCAGCAGCCCGTACTACGAGCAGTACTTC. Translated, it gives CASSPYYEQYF. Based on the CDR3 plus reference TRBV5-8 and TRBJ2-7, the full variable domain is EAGVTQSPTHLIKTRGQQATLRCSPISGHTSVYWYQQALGLGLQFLLWYDEGEERNRGNFPPRFSGRQFPNYSSELNVNALELEDSALYLCASSPYYEQYFGPGTRLTVT.

Here the CDR3 DNA reads TGTGCCTGGAATCGCGGCGGGGACTACGAGCAGTACTTC. Translating it yields CAWNRGGDYEQYF. The chain couples TRBV30 to TRBJ2-7; perhaps TRBD2 as D (6 bases). V lost 4 bases and J lost 3, with 13 bases in between. Germline-derived CDR1 and CDR2 are GTSNPN and SVGIG (reference sequence). The CDR3 length is 13 residues.

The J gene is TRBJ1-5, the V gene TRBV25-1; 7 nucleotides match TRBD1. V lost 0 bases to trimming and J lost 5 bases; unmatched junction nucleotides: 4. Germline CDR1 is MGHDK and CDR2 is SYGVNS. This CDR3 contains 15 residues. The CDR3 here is CASSEYGDRDQPQHF. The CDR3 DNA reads TGTGCCAGCAGTGAATATGGGGACAGAGATCAGCCCCAGCATTTT.

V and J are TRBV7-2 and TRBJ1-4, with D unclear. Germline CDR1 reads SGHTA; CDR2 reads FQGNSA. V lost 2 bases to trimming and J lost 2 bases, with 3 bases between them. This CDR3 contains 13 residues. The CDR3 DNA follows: TGTGCCAGCAGCTTAAGTACTAATGAAAAACTGTTTTTT. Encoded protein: CASSLSTNEKLFF.

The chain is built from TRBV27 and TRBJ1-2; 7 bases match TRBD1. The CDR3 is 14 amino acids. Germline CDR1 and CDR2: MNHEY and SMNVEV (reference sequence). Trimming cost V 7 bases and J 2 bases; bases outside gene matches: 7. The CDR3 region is CASKRTGENYGYTF. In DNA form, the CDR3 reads TGTGCCAGCAAACGGACAGGCGAAAACTATGGCTACACCTTC.

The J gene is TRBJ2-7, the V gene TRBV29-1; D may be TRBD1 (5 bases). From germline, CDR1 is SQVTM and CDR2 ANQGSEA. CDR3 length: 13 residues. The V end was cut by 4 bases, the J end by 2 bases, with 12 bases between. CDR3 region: CSVGKGQAYEQYF. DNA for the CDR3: TGCAGCGTTGGGAAGGGGCAGGCCTACGAGCAGTACTTC.

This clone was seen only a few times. The CDR3 region is CASTRGQSMAGETQYF. CDR3 bases: TGCGCCAGCACCCGGGGACAGTCGATGGCCGGGGAGACCCAGTACTTC. V gene TRBV5-1 combines with J gene TRBJ2-5; 7 bases match TRBD1. Trimming took 6 bases from V and 5 from J; bases not matched to a gene: 16. The germline V gene encodes CDR1 SGHRS and CDR2 YFSETQ. This CDR3 has 16 residues.

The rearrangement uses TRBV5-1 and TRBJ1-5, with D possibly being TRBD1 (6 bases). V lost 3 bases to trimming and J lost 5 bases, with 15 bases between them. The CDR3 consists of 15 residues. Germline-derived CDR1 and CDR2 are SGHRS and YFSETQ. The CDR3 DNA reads TGCGCCAGCAGCTCCGGGGGCTCAGGGGATCAGCCCCAGCATTTT. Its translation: CASSSGGSGDQPQHF.

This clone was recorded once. The CDR3 loop reads CASSLPGTGANTGELFF. The CDR3 DNA sequence: TGTGCCAGCAGCCTGCCGGGTACAGGGGCGAACACCGGGGAGCTGTTTTTT. The chain has TRBV7-3 and TRBJ2-2; the match to TRBD1 covers 7 bases. Germline V gene sequence: CDR1 SGHTA, CDR2 FQGTGA. Trimming at V came to 5 bases and at J to 0 bases, leaving 9 bases not matched to a gene. The CDR3 contains 17 residues.

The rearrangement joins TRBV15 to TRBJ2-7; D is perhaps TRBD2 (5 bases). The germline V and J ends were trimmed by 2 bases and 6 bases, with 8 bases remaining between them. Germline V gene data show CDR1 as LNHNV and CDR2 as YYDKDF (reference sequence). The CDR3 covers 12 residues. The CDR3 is CATSRRAGEQYF. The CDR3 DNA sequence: TGTGCCACCAGCAGACGCGCGGGCGAGCAGTACTTC. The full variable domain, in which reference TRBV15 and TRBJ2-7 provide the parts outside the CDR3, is DAMVIQNPRYQVTQFGKPVTLSCSQTLNHNVMYWYQQKSSQAPKLLFHYYDKDFNNEADTPDNFQSRRPNTSFCFLDIRSPGLGDTAMYLCATSRRAGEQYFGPGTRLTVT.

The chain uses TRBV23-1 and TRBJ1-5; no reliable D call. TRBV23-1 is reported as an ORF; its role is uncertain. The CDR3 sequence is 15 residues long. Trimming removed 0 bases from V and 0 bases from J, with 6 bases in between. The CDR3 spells CASSQSRISNQPQHF. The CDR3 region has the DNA TGCGCCAGCAGTCAATCGAGGATTAGCAATCAGCCCCAGCATTTT.

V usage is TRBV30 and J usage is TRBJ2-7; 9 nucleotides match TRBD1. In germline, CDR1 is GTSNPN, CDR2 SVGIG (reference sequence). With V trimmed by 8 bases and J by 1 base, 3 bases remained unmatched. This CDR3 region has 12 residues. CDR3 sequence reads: CAGGTGSYEQYF. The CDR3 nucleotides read TGTGCCGGGGGGACAGGGTCCTACGAGCAGTACTTC.

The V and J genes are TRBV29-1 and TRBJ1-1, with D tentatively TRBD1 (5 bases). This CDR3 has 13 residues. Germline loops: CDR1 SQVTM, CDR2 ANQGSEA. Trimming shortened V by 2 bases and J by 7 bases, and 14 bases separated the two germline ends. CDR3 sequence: CSVEIKEGIEAFF. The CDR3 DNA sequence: TGCAGCGTTGAAATCAAAGAGGGGATTGAAGCTTTCTTT.

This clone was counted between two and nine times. The CDR3: CSTKVRTSSYNEQFF. The CDR3 nucleotides read TGCAGCACGAAGGTCCGGACGAGCTCCTACAATGAGCAGTTCTTC. The chain joins TRBV29-1 to TRBJ2-1; D not certain. There are 15 residues in the CDR3. Trimming took off 8 bases at V and 0 bases at J, with 17 bases between the two ends. Germline CDR1 SQVTM, CDR2 ANQGSEA.

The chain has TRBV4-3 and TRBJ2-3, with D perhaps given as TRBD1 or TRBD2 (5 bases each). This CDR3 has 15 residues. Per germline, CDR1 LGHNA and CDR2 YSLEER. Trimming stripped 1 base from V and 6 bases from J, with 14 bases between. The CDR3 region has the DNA TGCGCCAGCAGCCAAGGAGGGACCCCCCACGATACGCAGTATTTT. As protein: CASSQGGTPHDTQYF.

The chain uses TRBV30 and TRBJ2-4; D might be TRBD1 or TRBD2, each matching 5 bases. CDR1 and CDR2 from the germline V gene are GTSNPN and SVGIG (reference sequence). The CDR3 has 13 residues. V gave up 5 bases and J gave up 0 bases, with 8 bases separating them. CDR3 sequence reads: CAWAGTAKNIQYF. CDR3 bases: TGTGCCTGGGCCGGGACAGCCAAAAACATTCAGTACTTC. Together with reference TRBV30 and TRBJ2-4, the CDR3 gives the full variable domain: SQTIHQWPATLVQPVGSPLSLECTVEGTSNPNLYWYRQAAGRGLQLLFYSVGIGQISSEVPQNLSASRPQDRQFILSSKKLLLSDSGFYLCAWAGTAKNIQYFGAGTRLSVL.

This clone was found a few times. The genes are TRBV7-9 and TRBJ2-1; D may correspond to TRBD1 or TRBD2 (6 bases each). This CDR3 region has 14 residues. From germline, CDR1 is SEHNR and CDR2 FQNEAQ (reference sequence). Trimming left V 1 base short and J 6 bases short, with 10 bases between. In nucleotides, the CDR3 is TGTGCCAGCAGCTTAGAAGGGGGGCCCAATGAGCAGTTCTTC. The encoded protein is CASSLEGGPNEQFF.

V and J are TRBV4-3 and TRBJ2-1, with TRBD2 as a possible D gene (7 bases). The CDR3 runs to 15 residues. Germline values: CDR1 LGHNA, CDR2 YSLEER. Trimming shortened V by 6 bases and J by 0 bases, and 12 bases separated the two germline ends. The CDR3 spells CASSRGGSSYNEQFF. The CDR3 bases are TGCGCCAGCAGTAGGGGGGGAAGCTCCTACAATGAGCAGTTCTTC.

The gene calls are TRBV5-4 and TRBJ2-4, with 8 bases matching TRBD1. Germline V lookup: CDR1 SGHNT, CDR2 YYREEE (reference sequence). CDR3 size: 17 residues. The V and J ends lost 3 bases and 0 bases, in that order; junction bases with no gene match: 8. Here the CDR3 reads CASSSPDRELAKNIQYF. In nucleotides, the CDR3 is TGTGCCAGCAGCTCCCCGGACAGGGAACTAGCCAAAAACATTCAGTACTTC.

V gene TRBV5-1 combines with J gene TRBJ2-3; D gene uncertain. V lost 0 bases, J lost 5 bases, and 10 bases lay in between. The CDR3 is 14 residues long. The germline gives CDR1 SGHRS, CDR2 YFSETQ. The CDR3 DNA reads TGCGCCAGCAGCTTGGACGGGTTGGGAGATACGCAGTATTTT. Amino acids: CASSLDGLGDTQYF.

In DNA form, the CDR3 reads TGTGCCTGGAGCAGACAGGGGAGCTCCTACGAGCAGTACTTC. Translation: CAWSRQGSSYEQYF. V is TRBV30 and J is TRBJ2-7; TRBD1 matches 8 bases. J gave up 0 bases and V 3 bases, and 4 bases lay outside the gene matches. Germline V CDR1 and CDR2: GTSNPN, SVGIG (reference sequence). The CDR3 has 14 amino acids.

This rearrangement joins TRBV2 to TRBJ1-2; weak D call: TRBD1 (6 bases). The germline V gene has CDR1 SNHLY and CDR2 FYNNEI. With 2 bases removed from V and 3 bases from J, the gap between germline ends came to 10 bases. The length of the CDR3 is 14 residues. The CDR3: CASSESGAYYGYTF. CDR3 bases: TGTGCCAGCAGTGAATCGGGGGCATACTATGGCTACACCTTC. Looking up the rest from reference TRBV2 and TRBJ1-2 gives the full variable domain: EPEVTQTPSHQVTQMGQEVILRCVPISNHLYFYWYRQILGQKVEFLVSFYNNEISEKSEIFDDQFSVERPDGSNFTLKIRSTKLEDSAMYFCASSESGAYYGYTFGSGTRLTVV.

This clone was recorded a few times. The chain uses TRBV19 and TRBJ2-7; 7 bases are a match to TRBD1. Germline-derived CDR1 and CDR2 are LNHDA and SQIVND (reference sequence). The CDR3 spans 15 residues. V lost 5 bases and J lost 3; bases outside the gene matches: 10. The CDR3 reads CASSPDRLGNYEQYF. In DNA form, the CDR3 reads TGTGCCAGTAGTCCGGACAGGCTGGGTAACTACGAGCAGTACTTC. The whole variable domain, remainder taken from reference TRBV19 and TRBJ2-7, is DGGITQSPKYLFRKEGQNVTLSCEQNLNHDAMYWYRQDPGQGLRLIYYSQIVNDFQKGDIAEGYSVSREKKESFPLTVTSAQKNPTAFYLCASSPDRLGNYEQYFGPGTRLTVT.

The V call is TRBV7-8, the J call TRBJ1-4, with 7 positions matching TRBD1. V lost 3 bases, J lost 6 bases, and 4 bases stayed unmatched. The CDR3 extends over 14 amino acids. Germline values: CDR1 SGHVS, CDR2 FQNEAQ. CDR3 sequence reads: CASSFGRGDEKLFF. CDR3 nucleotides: TGTGCCAGCAGCTTCGGCAGGGGGGATGAAAAACTGTTTTTT. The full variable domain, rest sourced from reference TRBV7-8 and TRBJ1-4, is GAGVSQSPRYKVAKRGQDVALRCDPISGHVSLFWYQQALGQGPEFLTYFQNEAQLDKSGLPSDRFFAERPEGSVSTLKIQRTQQEDSAVYLCASSFGRGDEKLFFGSGTQLSVL.

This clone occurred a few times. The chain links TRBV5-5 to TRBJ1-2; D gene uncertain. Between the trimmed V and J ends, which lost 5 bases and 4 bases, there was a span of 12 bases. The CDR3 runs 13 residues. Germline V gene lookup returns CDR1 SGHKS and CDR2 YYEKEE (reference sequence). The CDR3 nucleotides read TGTGCCAGCAGTTACGACGGTATCTATGGCTACACCTTC. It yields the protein CASSYDGIYGYTF.

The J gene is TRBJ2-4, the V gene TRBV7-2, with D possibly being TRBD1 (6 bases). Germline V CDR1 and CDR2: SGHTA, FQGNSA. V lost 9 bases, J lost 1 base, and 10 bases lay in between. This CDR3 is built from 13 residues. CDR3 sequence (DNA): TGTGCCAGACCAGGGGCGGCCAAAAACATTCAGTACTTC. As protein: CARPGAAKNIQYF.

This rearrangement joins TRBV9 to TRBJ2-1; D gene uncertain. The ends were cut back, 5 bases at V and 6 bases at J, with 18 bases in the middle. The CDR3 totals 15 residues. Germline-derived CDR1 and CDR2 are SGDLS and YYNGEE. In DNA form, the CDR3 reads TGTGCCAGCAGTCGTACGGGCTCCCCGGCCAATGAGCAGTTCTTC. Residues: CASSRTGSPANEQFF.

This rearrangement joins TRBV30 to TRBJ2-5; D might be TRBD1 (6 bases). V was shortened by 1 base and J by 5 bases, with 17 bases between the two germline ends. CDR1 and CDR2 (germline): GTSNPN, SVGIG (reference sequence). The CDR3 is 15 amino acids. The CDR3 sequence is CAWSAPGTLGETQYF. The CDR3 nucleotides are TGTGCCTGGAGTGCACCCGGGACATTGGGGGAGACCCAGTACTTC.

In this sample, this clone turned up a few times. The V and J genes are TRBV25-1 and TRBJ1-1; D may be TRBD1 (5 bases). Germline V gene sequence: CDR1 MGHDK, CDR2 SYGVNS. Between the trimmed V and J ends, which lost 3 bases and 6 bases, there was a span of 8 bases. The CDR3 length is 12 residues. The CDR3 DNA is TGTGCCAGCAGTGACTGGGGCGCTGAAGCTTTCTTT. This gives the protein CASSDWGAEAFF.